This T cell receptor beta chain was documented in a study of control samples from healthy donors and cancer patients. The protocol was immunoSEQ multiplex PCR, while the TCRdb copy is restricted to in-frame clones and leaves out a portion. The table has approximately 82,000 clones, 93% seen once. This CDR3 contains 13 residues. Trimming removed 5 bases at V and 6 bases at J, with 11 bases between. Germline V gene sequence: CDR1 MNHEY, CDR2 SVGAGI. This TCR was sampled from a woman aged 40-49 years with lung cancer. Specimen: PBMCs. The V call is TRBV6-5, the J call TRBJ2-1; D remains unclear. The CDR3 is CASSPLVLNEQFF. CDR3 DNA sequence: TGTGCCAGCAGTCCCCTCGTGCTCAATGAGCAGTTCTTC.